This TCR beta chain was retrieved from a study of response to subunit inactivated influenza vaccine. Overall study findings and caveats: After each seasonal influenza vaccination, few new T cells are recruited, the authors suggested.

TCRdb independently ran MiXCR on the RT-PCR reads; one entry per CDR3 protein. The table lists around 850,000 distinct CDR3 sequences, 15% to 20% of them singletons. With regard to this clonotype: Its antigen is undetermined.

Sequences were derived from PBMCs from blood, sampled more than 4 days after vaccination. This clonotype was obtained from a man in his fifties or sixties who received an inactivated influenza vaccine.

CDR3 nucleotide sequence: TGTGCCAGCAGATCTACAGGATTCTGGTTCTTC. It encodes CASRSTGFWFF. The rearrangement links TRBV6-5 to TRBJ2-1; maybe TRBD1 (5 bases). Germline V lookup: CDR1 MNHEY, CDR2 SVGAGI. The CDR3 loop spans 11 amino acids. With 6 bases removed from V and 15 bases from J, the gap between germline ends came to 15 bases.